Listed here are 10 T cell receptor beta chains from one sample, sequenced in a study of T cell responses to AZD1222 COVID-19 vaccine (dated by TCRdb to 2020 to 2023). What this sample's time point label stands for: baseline before first vaccination. The library was obtained by the immunoSEQ multiplex PCR assay. Sourced from immuneACCESS, this table was stored by TCRdb with only in-frame sequences that have V and J called. A share of the clones is absent; for the studies checked, an unresolved V gene accounts for under half, and the remainder has no known explanation. The table for this sample lists some 100,000 clones; approximately 90% of them were counted only once. The ten top clones hold 3% to 3.5% of the sample. This specimen consisted of peripheral blood, obtained on day 0 of AZD1222 vaccination. These receptors came from an adult in good health.

This sequence joins TRBV9 and TRBJ2-3; weak D call: TRBD2 (6 bases). CDR1 is SGDLS, CDR2 YYNGEE, per germline. V was clipped by 4 bases and J by 4 bases, with 16 bases between them. This CDR3 has 15 residues. This CDR3 reads CASSPRASEADTQYF. The CDR3 DNA is TGTGCCAGCAGCCCCCGGGCTAGCGAGGCAGATACGCAGTATTTT.

The rearrangement joins TRBV12-3 or TRBV12-4 to TRBJ1-1, with TRBD1 matching over 8 bases. The CDR3 spans 13 residues. V lost 8 bases and J lost 5; bases outside the gene matches: 7. CDR3: CASGGNRGTEAFF. Written as DNA, the CDR3 is TGTGCCAGCGGAGGTAACAGGGGGACTGAAGCTTTCTTT.

The chain combines TRBV6-5 with TRBJ2-5; TRBD1 agrees at 8 bases. CDR1 and CDR2 from the germline V gene are MNHEY and SVGAGI. V shed 2 bases, J shed 5 bases, and the junction held 10 bases outside the gene matches. The CDR3 contains 16 residues. CDR3 in amino acids: CASSYLSRGRRETQYF. The CDR3 DNA reads TGTGCCAGCAGTTACCTGTCCAGGGGGCGGCGGGAGACCCAGTACTTC.

V and J are TRBV11-3 and TRBJ2-5, with D perhaps matching TRBD2 (7 bases). The germline gives CDR1 SGHNT, CDR2 YENEEA. CDR3 length: 15 amino acids. Trimming took off 3 bases at V and 7 bases at J, with 18 bases between the two ends. The chain's CDR3 is CASSFGGPEFGTQYF. The CDR3 DNA is TGTGCCAGCAGCTTCGGGGGGCCGGAATTTGGGACCCAGTACTTC.

The CDR3 sequence: CASSLTGTGGTVNQPQHF. In DNA form, the CDR3 reads TGTGCCAGCAGCCTAACCGGGACAGGGGGCACGGTCAATCAGCCCCAGCATTTT. This chain joins TRBV7-2 and TRBJ1-5, with 12 bases fitting TRBD1. With 5 bases clipped from V and 3 bases from J, the junction kept 11 bases outside the gene matches. The CDR3 consists of 18 residues. Germline V lookup: CDR1 SGHTA, CDR2 FQGNSA.

The CDR3 spells CASSVSDRVRYGYTF. In nucleotides, the CDR3 is TGTGCCAGCAGCGTCTCGGACAGGGTCCGATATGGCTACACCTTC. The genes are TRBV9 and TRBJ1-2, with 8 bases aligning to TRBD1. CDR1 SGDLS and CDR2 YYNGEE come from the germline V gene. V was clipped by 2 bases and J by 5 bases; unmatched bases: 8. The CDR3 loop spans 15 amino acids.

This clone has more than one count but fewer than ten. This rearrangement joins TRBV19 to TRBJ1-6, with D perhaps matching TRBD1 (6 bases). The CDR3 is 13 amino acids. Germline assignment: CDR1 LNHDA and CDR2 SQIVND (reference sequence). V shed 11 bases and J shed 7 bases, with 15 bases lying between them. The DNA for the CDR3 is TGTGCCTGTCAGGACAGTGAAAATTCACCCCTCCACTTT. As protein: CACQDSENSPLHF.

The chain employs TRBV5-4 and TRBJ2-7; D perhaps matches TRBD1 (5 bases). V was pared by 2 bases and J by 0 bases, with 15 bases between. The V gene's germline CDR1 is SGHNT and CDR2 YYREEE (reference sequence). The CDR3 spans 16 residues. The CDR3 DNA reads as TGTGCCAGCAGCTTCTCTGGGGCACCAAACTCCTACGAGCAGTACTTC. Its protein is CASSFSGAPNSYEQYF.

This clone was counted only a few times. The chain recombines TRBV5-1 with TRBJ2-4; 11 bases map to TRBD1. Germline V gene sequence: CDR1 SGHRS, CDR2 YFSETQ. The CDR3 is made up of 17 amino acids. Trimming at V came to 5 bases and at J to 0 bases, leaving 7 bases not matched to a gene. This CDR3 is CASSQDRGPGAKNIQYF. CDR3 nucleotides: TGCGCCAGCAGTCAGGACAGGGGGCCGGGAGCCAAAAACATTCAGTACTTC.

V gene TRBV7-8 combines with J gene TRBJ1-3; D not resolved. The V and J ends lost 1 base and 3 bases respectively, with 1 base between them. CDR3 length equals 12 residues. Per the germline V gene, CDR1 is SGHVS and CDR2 is FQNEAQ. In nucleotides, the CDR3 is TGTGCCAGCAGCTTAGGTGGAAACACCATATATTTT. Residues: CASSLGGNTIYF. Complete variable domain (other parts from reference TRBV7-8 and TRBJ1-3): GAGVSQSPRYKVAKRGQDVALRCDPISGHVSLFWYQQALGQGPEFLTYFQNEAQLDKSGLPSDRFFAERPEGSVSTLKIQRTQQEDSAVYLCASSLGGNTIYFGEGSWLTVV.